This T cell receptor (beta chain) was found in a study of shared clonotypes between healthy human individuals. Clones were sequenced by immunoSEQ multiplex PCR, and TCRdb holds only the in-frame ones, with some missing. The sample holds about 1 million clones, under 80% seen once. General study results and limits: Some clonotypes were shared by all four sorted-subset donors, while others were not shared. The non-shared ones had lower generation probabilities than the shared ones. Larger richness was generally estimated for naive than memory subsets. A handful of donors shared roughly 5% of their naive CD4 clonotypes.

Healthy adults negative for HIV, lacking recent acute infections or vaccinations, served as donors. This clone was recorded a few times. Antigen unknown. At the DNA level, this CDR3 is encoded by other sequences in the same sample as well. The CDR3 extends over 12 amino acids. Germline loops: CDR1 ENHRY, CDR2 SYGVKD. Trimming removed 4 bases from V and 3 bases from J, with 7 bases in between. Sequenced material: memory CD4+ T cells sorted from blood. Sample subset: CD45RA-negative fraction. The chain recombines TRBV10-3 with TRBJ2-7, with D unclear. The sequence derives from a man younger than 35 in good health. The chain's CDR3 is CAISGTNYEQYF. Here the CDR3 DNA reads TGTGCCATCAGTGGTACCAACTACGAGCAGTACTTC.